The 11 T cell receptor beta chains presented below share a single source sample, sequenced in a study of beta chain features in type 1 diabetes (dated by TCRdb to the late 2010s). The library came from the immunoSEQ multiplex PCR assay. The entire amount of isolated RNA was reverse transcribed using the High Capacity cDNA Reverse Transcription Kit, so the sequenced TCRB transcripts were expressed ones. In its TCRdb copy, this immuneACCESS table keeps in-frame sequences only and misses some clones. Where compared with another copy, unresolved V genes explain less than half of these, and the others have no known cause. The sample table lists around 310,000 clones, about 10% of them with a count of one. Around 0.015% of the sample rests with the top ten. The sequencing sample was made of naive CD4+ T cells from blood. Interpreted using the paper, the cell subset or site label stands for: true naive CD4+ T cells. These receptor sequences come from a woman in her 30s in good health.

This clone was seen a few times. The CDR3 DNA reads TGTGCCAGCAGCTTAGAACTAGCGGGACCCAACGAGCAGTACTTC. This codes for CASSLELAGPNEQYF. The gene calls are TRBV7-6 and TRBJ2-7; 10 positions match TRBD2. V gave up 1 base and J gave up 5 bases; unmatched junction bases: 5. The CDR3 sequence is 15 residues long. CDR1 and CDR2 (germline): SGHVS, FNYEAQ.

This chain links TRBV28 with TRBJ1-2; D remains unclear. V dropped 6 bases and J dropped 4 bases, with 12 bases sitting between them. The germline CDR1 and CDR2 sequences are MDHEN and SYDVKM. There are 13 residues in the CDR3. CDR3 amino acids: CASRPETTYGYTF. In DNA form, the CDR3 reads TGTGCCAGCAGGCCCGAGACTACCTATGGCTACACCTTC.

J is TRBJ2-3 and V is TRBV7-2; 10 nucleotides line up with TRBD2. The CDR3 sequence is 17 residues long. CDR1 SGHTA and CDR2 FQGNSA come from the germline V gene. V shed 1 base, J shed 6 bases, and the junction held 10 bases outside the gene matches. CDR3 in DNA: TGTGCCAGCAGCTTAGAAAGCCTAGCGGGAGTTTCCGATACGCAGTATTTT. Protein product: CASSLESLAGVSDTQYF. The variable domain in full, with the rest retrieved from reference TRBV7-2 and TRBJ2-3, is GAGVSQSPSNKVTEKGKDVELRCDPISGHTALYWYRQSLGQGLEFLIYFQGNSAPDKSGLPSDRFSAERTGGSVSTLTIQRTQQEDSAVYLCASSLESLAGVSDTQYFGPGTRLTVL.

This chain connects TRBV19 to TRBJ1-1; TRBD1 is a possible D gene (5 bases). The V gene's germline CDR1 is LNHDA and CDR2 SQIVND (reference sequence). V was trimmed by 6 bases and J by 5 bases, leaving 16 bases between them. The CDR3 spans 14 residues. The CDR3, as DNA: TGTGCCAGTAGCCCTCGGATGGGGGGGACTGAAGCTTTCTTT. Residues: CASSPRMGGTEAFF.

This clone was recorded a few times. V usage is TRBV9 and J usage is TRBJ1-1, with D unresolved. V lost 0 bases to trimming and J lost 4 bases, with 10 bases between them. The CDR3 runs to 14 residues. Per germline, CDR1 SGDLS and CDR2 YYNGEE. This chain's CDR3 is CASSVVLGSTEAFF. The CDR3 nucleotides are TGTGCCAGCAGCGTAGTTCTCGGTAGCACTGAAGCTTTCTTT.

This clone was picked up a small number of times. In DNA, the CDR3 is TGTGCCAGCAGCTTAGAAAGCGGCACAGATACGCAGTATTTT. This translates into CASSLESGTDTQYF. This sequence joins TRBV7-3 and TRBJ2-3, with no clear D. V shed 2 bases and J shed 1 base, with 7 bases lying between them. Per germline, CDR1 SGHTA and CDR2 FQGTGA. There are 14 residues in the CDR3.

The rearrangement links TRBV9 to TRBJ2-5; 8 nucleotides agree with TRBD1. Per the germline V gene, CDR1 is SGDLS and CDR2 is YYNGEE. There are 15 residues in the CDR3. Trimming at V came to 3 bases and at J to 1 base, leaving 5 bases not matched to a gene. The CDR3 coding sequence is TGTGCCAGCAGCGCTGACAGGGGTCTCCAAGAGACCCAGTACTTC. It translates to CASSADRGLQETQYF.

CDR3 sequence reads: CAWSNRVSNQPQHF. CDR3 bases: TGTGCCTGGAGTAACAGGGTCAGCAATCAGCCCCAGCATTTT. The V and J genes are TRBV30 and TRBJ1-5; D possibly corresponds to TRBD1 (6 bases). V shed 2 bases and J shed 1 base, with 9 bases lying between them. Germline-derived CDR1 and CDR2 are GTSNPN and SVGIG (reference sequence). The CDR3 has 14 residues.

The J gene is TRBJ1-2, the V gene TRBV6-5; unclear D gene. V lost 4 bases, J lost 5 bases, and 8 bases lay in between. Germline CDR1 and CDR2: MNHEY and SVGAGI. CDR3 length equals 12 residues. Here the CDR3 reads CASSSGLYGYTF. The CDR3 DNA sequence: TGTGCCAGCAGTTCGGGTCTTTATGGCTACACCTTC.

The J gene is TRBJ2-7, the V gene TRBV7-3, with 14 bases that match TRBD2. V lost 4 bases, J lost 7 bases, and 6 bases stayed unmatched. The CDR3 contains 15 residues. Germline V gene data show CDR1 as SGHTA and CDR2 as FQGTGA. The CDR3 nucleotides read TGTGCCAGCAGCTCACAGGGACTAGCGGGAGAGGAGCAGTACTTC. Translating gives CASSSQGLAGEEQYF.

This chain uses TRBV7-9 with TRBJ1-1; D gene unclear. V dropped 3 bases and J dropped 1 base, with 6 bases sitting between them. There are 13 residues in the CDR3. The germline gives CDR1 SEHNR, CDR2 FQNEAQ (reference sequence). CDR3 in amino acids: CASSFAENTEAFF. CDR3 nucleotide sequence: TGTGCCAGCAGCTTTGCGGAGAACACTGAAGCTTTCTTT.